These T cell receptor beta chains were read from a single sample in a study of neurological immune-mediated disorders. One entry per CDR3 protein results from TCRdb running MiXCR on the 5' RACE reads. The table lists about 58,000 distinct CDR3 sequences, about 3.3% of them singletons. What was sequenced was PBMCs. The receptors shown here come from a woman aged 55-69 years with multiple sclerosis. Both conserved end residues are part of each CDR3. The D gene is left open where the match is weak. Clone sizes are given selectively: once, few, many, or a class where the clone is expanded.

v_gene	abundance	j_gene	d_gene	CDR3aa	CDR3nt
TRBV7-9	many	TRBJ2-1	.	CASSLGPPLYNEQFF	TGTGCCAGCAGCCTTGGCCCTCCCCTCTACAATGAGCAGTTCTTC
TRBV12-3/TRBV12-4	many	TRBJ2-7	.	CASSYRAEQYF	TGTGCCAGCAGCTACAGGGCCGAGCAGTACTTC
TRBV9	.	TRBJ2-5	.	CASSVGTEETQYF	TGTGCCAGCAGCGTAGGAACAGAAGAGACCCAGTACTTC
TRBV7-9	many	TRBJ2-1	.	CASSSATEGRQGSGQFF	TGTGCCAGCAGCTCAGCCACGGAGGGCAGACAGGGCTCTGGGCAGTTCTTC
TRBV18	many	TRBJ1-1	.	CASSPNEGGEAFF	TGTGCCAGCTCACCAAACGAGGGGGGAGAAGCTTTCTTT
TRBV7-2	many	TRBJ2-7	.	CASSLRPYEQYF	TGTGCCAGCAGCTTAAGGCCCTACGAGCAGTACTTC
TRBV18	many	TRBJ2-1	.	CASSPPVLGDEQFF	TGTGCCAGCTCACCACCAGTCTTGGGGGATGAGCAGTTCTTC
TRBV9	many	TRBJ1-6	TRBD1	CASSVQGGSPLHF	TGTGCCAGCAGCGTTCAGGGGGGATCACCCCTCCACTTT
TRBV28	many	TRBJ1-2	TRBD1	CASSTGGDYGYTF	TGTGCCAGCAGCACAGGGGGAGACTATGGCTACACCTTC
TRBV20-1	many	TRBJ2-3	.	CSEAPRATDTQYF	TGCAGTGAGGCCCCCCGGGCCACAGATACGCAGTATTTT
TRBV27	many	TRBJ1-1	.	CASSLKEGLTEAFF	TGTGCCAGCAGTTTAAAGGAGGGTCTGACTGAAGCTTTCTTT
TRBV9	many	TRBJ2-2	.	CASRWTANTGELFF	TGTGCCAGCAGGTGGACAGCAAACACCGGGGAGCTGTTTTTT
TRBV20-1	many	TRBJ2-7	.	CSAAHRQDPYEQYF	TGCAGTGCCGCCCACCGCCAGGACCCCTACGAGCAGTACTTC
TRBV29-1	many	TRBJ2-5	TRBD2	CSAHRGLAVEETQYF	TGCAGCGCCCATCGCGGTCTAGCGGTGGAAGAGACCCAGTACTTC
TRBV9	many	TRBJ2-2	TRBD2	CASSEPSGGLDGELFF	TGTGCCAGCAGCGAGCCCTCGGGGGGGCTAGACGGGGAGCTGTTTTTT
TRBV10-3	many	TRBJ2-3	TRBD2	CAISGASLADSTDTQYF	TGTGCCATCAGTGGGGCGTCCCTAGCGGATAGCACAGATACGCAGTATTTT
TRBV20-1	many	TRBJ2-5	TRBD2	CSALAGQETQYF	TGCAGTGCTTTAGCGGGTCAAGAGACCCAGTACTTC
TRBV7-8	many	TRBJ1-5	TRBD1	CASSPRDRESNQPQHF	TGTGCCAGCAGCCCCAGGGACAGGGAAAGCAATCAGCCCCAGCATTTT
TRBV20-1	many	TRBJ1-5	.	CSATDFWGQPQHF	TGCAGTGCTACGGACTTTTGGGGTCAGCCCCAGCATTTT
TRBV12-3/TRBV12-4	many	TRBJ1-2	.	CASSIDRGYYGYTF	TGTGCCAGCAGTATAGATAGGGGTTACTATGGCTACACCTTC
TRBV5-6	few	TRBJ1-1	.	CASSLFIGLLNTEAFF	TGTGCCAGCAGCTTGTTTATTGGGCTCCTGAACACTGAAGCTTTCTTT
TRBV20-1	many	TRBJ1-3	.	CSARGTIGNTIYF	TGCAGTGCTCGGGGAACGATTGGAAACACCATATATTTT
TRBV4-1	.	TRBJ2-5	TRBD1	CASSQERDRGLGETQYF	TGCGCCAGCAGCCAAGAAAGGGACAGGGGTCTGGGAGAGACCCAGTACTTC
TRBV6-5	many	TRBJ2-5	.	CASSYSWTENRETQYF	TGTGCCAGCAGTTACTCATGGACTGAAAACAGAGAGACCCAGTACTTC
TRBV5-1	many	TRBJ1-1	.	CASSNDRFLPTGVEAFF	TGCGCCAGCAGCAACGACAGGTTTTTGCCAACCGGGGTGGAAGCTTTCTTT
TRBV6-5	many	TRBJ1-1	.	CASRLDLNTEAFF	TGTGCCAGCCGGCTGGACCTGAACACTGAAGCTTTCTTT
TRBV6-6	many	TRBJ1-2	.	CASSYGAVHGYTF	TGTGCCAGCAGTTACGGGGCAGTTCATGGCTACACCTTC
TRBV24-1	many	TRBJ2-7	.	CATSDSYEQYF	TGTGCCACCAGTGACAGCTACGAGCAGTACTTC
TRBV5-8	many	TRBJ2-1	.	CASSATYRSYNEQFF	TGTGCCAGCAGCGCGACTTACCGCTCCTACAATGAGCAGTTCTTC
TRBV5-1	many	TRBJ2-7	TRBD2	CASSLISITSGASYEQYF	TGCGCCAGCAGCTTGATCAGTATAACTAGCGGGGCTTCCTACGAGCAGTACTTC
TRBV20-1	many	TRBJ2-3	TRBD2	CSARPGTSGRGKQYF	TGCAGTGCTAGACCCGGGACTAGCGGGAGAGGGAAGCAGTATTTT
TRBV5-6	many	TRBJ2-1	.	CASSSPVAGRSSYNEQFF	TGTGCCAGCAGCTCCCCGGTGGCGGGACGCAGCTCCTACAATGAGCAGTTCTTC
TRBV5-1	many	TRBJ2-1	.	CASSLVRGRDEQFF	TGCGCCAGCAGCTTGGTGCGGGGGCGCGATGAGCAGTTCTTC
TRBV12-3/TRBV12-4	many	TRBJ1-5	.	CASSFGQGGQPQHF	TGTGCCAGCAGTTTTGGGCAGGGTGGTCAGCCCCAGCATTTT
TRBV5-6	many	TRBJ1-2	.	CASSLGGAYNYGYTF	TGTGCCAGCAGCTTGGGCGGGGCATATAACTATGGCTACACCTTC
TRBV12-3/TRBV12-4	many	TRBJ2-3	.	CASSLMRTDTQYF	TGTGCCAGCAGTCTGATGCGCACAGATACGCAGTATTTT
TRBV6-6	few	TRBJ1-2	.	CASSYGLNYGYTF	TGTGCCAGCAGTTACGGACTGAATTATGGCTACACCTTC
TRBV5-1	many	TRBJ1-2	.	CASTADPGNYGYTF	TGCGCCAGCACCGCCGATCCAGGAAACTATGGCTACACCTTC
TRBV15	many	TRBJ2-7	TRBD2	CATSRASSGGYYEQYF	TGTGCCACCAGCAGAGCTAGCAGCGGGGGGTACTACGAGCAGTACTTC
TRBV5-1	many	TRBJ2-1	.	CASSLQGGMGNEQFF	TGCGCCAGCAGCTTGCAAGGGGGTATGGGCAATGAGCAGTTCTTC
TRBV20-1	many	TRBJ2-1	TRBD2	CSASRTSGYNEQFF	TGCAGTGCTAGTCGGACTAGCGGCTACAATGAGCAGTTCTTC
TRBV20-1	many	TRBJ1-1	TRBD1	CSARGDRGSTEAFF	TGCAGTGCTAGGGGCGACAGGGGGTCCACTGAAGCTTTCTTT
TRBV28	many	TRBJ2-7	.	CASSLRQVSWQYF	TGTGCCAGCAGTTTAAGACAGGTTTCGTGGCAGTACTTC
TRBV19	many	TRBJ2-7	.	CASIWTPGSYEQYF	TGTGCCAGTATATGGACTCCGGGCTCCTACGAGCAGTACTTC
TRBV5-1	.	TRBJ2-1	.	CASSLGAGGLGDEQFF	TGCGCCAGCAGCTTGGGGGCAGGGGGACTGGGAGATGAGCAGTTCTTC
TRBV5-6	many	TRBJ1-4	.	CASSWDRNEKLFF	TGTGCCAGCAGCTGGGACCGTAATGAAAAACTGTTTTTT
TRBV5-1	many	TRBJ2-7	.	CASSATAYEQYF	TGCGCCAGCAGCGCAACAGCCTACGAGCAGTACTTC
TRBV20-1	many	TRBJ2-1	.	CSATGPTDSYNEQFF	TGCAGTGCTACGGGACCTACGGACTCCTACAATGAGCAGTTCTTC
TRBV5-1	many	TRBJ2-3	TRBD1	CASSFAGGGTDTQYF	TGCGCCAGCAGCTTCGCAGGGGGCGGCACAGATACGCAGTATTTT
TRBV7-2	many	TRBJ1-1	.	CASTTRTERPEAFF	TGTGCCAGCACCACCCGGACCGAAAGACCTGAAGCTTTCTTT
TRBV9	many	TRBJ2-2	.	CASSVAGGEDTGELFF	TGTGCCAGCAGCGTAGCTGGGGGCGAAGACACCGGGGAGCTGTTTTTT
TRBV7-9	many	TRBJ1-1	TRBD1	CASVLQGGTEAFF	TGTGCCAGCGTGCTCCAGGGGGGGACTGAAGCTTTCTTT
TRBV5-1	.	TRBJ2-7	.	CASSGGNSYEQYF	TGCGCCAGCAGCGGGGGGAACTCCTACGAGCAGTACTTC
TRBV5-1	.	TRBJ2-3	TRBD2	CASSPGTSGGVTDTQYF	TGCGCCAGCAGCCCGGGGACTAGTGGGGGAGTCACAGATACGCAGTATTTT